The T cell receptor beta chain described here comes from a study of blood T cell repertoires in COVID-19. Whole-study context: Acute-phase and convalescent COVID-19 samples originated in the United States, Italy and Spain.

There are 12 residues in the CDR3. The V gene's germline CDR1 is SNHLY and CDR2 FYNNEI. Worth noting for this clone: At one end, the junction sequence differs from germline, possibly due to a read error. Different DNA sequences within this sample yield the same CDR3.

In the original workflow: Counts of nucleated cells, estimated from reference gene primer amplification, were obtained. Using immunoSEQ multiplex PCR, the repertoire was profiled, and TCRdb retains in-frame clones only, with some absent. Clonal size and the V and J genes are those of that table, whereas D and trimming came from the DNA. This table holds about 190,000 clones, roughly 88% found once. The J gene is TRBJ2-1, the V gene TRBV2; TRBD1 agrees at 8 bases. The source material was peripheral blood. This sequence was found in a woman between 40 and 55 years old who had recovered from COVID-19. The CDR3 reads CASRDRGNEQFF. CDR3 in DNA: TGTGCCAGCCGTGACAGGGGCAATGAGCAGTTCTTC.